Shown below are 24 T cell receptor beta chains from a single sample sequenced in a study of blood T cells in healthy people across ages. PCR was performed a second time for about 7 to 11 cycles using a sample-barcoded 5' primer and a J-beta primer mix. TCRdb processed the 5' RACE reads anew with MiXCR; each CDR3 protein has one entry. The table includes about 1.5 million distinct CDR3 sequences, roughly two fifths detected once. Material: blood. The receptors were gathered from a woman aged 18-29 years in good health.

This chain joins TRBV2 and TRBJ2-3, with a weak D call TRBD2 (5 bases). Germline CDR1 SNHLY, CDR2 FYNNEI. Between the trimmed V and J ends, which lost 7 bases and 4 bases, there was a span of 12 bases. The CDR3 has 13 residues. This CDR3 reads CASTPRVPDTQYF. CDR3 bases: TGTGCCAGCACCCCGAGGGTTCCAGATACGCAGTATTTT.

This rearrangement joins TRBV18 to TRBJ1-1, with a possible D match to TRBD1 (5 bases). The germline V gene has CDR1 KGHSH and CDR2 LQKENI. The ends were cut back, 2 bases at V and 2 bases at J, with 18 bases in the middle. This CDR3 comprises 17 residues. The CDR3 DNA reads TGTGCCAGCTCACCAAGTTCCTGGGGGTCAGTAAACACTGAAGCTTTCTTT. It encodes CASSPSSWGSVNTEAFF. Full variable domain (outside the CDR3, taken from reference TRBV18 and TRBJ1-1): NAGVMQNPRHLVRRRGQEARLRCSPMKGHSHVYWYRQLPEEGLKFMVYLQKENIIDESGMPKERFSAEFPKEGPSILRIQQVVRGDSAAYFCASSPSSWGSVNTEAFFGQGTRLTVV.

This clonotype has just a few counts. The V gene is TRBV30, the J gene TRBJ2-7; D possibly corresponds to TRBD1 (5 bases). Germline loops: CDR1 GTSNPN, CDR2 SVGIG (reference sequence). The V and J ends lost 0 bases and 4 bases respectively, with 10 bases between them. The CDR3 is 13 amino acids. CDR3 coding DNA: TGTGCCTGGAGTGTCGACAGTTCTTACGAGCAGTACTTC. Its translation is CAWSVDSSYEQYF.

This clonotype was observed a handful of times. This sequence joins TRBV9 and TRBJ2-5; the match to TRBD1 covers 10 bases. This CDR3 contains 16 residues. The V segment lost 4 bases and the J segment 3 bases; nucleotides outside the gene matches: 9. Germline V gives CDR1 SGDLS, CDR2 YYNGEE. CDR3 residues: CASSLFPGQGKETQYF. The CDR3, as DNA: TGTGCCAGCAGCCTTTTCCCGGGACAGGGGAAAGAGACCCAGTACTTC.

J is TRBJ2-7 and V is TRBV20-1; 9 nucleotides line up with TRBD2. CDR3 length: 17 amino acids. The germline gives CDR1 DFQATT, CDR2 SNEGSKA (reference sequence). Losses at the gene ends were 2 bases for V and 3 bases for J; bases not matched to a gene: 14. CDR3 coding DNA: TGCAGTGCTAGAATTAGCCTAGCGGGGCCCTCATTCTACGAGCAGTACTTC. The encoded protein is CSARISLAGPSFYEQYF.

Notes on this clonotype: A much larger clone lies one base from this, so it may be a read error. The chain carries TRBV12-3 or TRBV12-4 and TRBJ1-2; D call uncertain. With 2 bases removed from V and 7 bases from J, the gap between germline ends came to 11 bases. The CDR3 covers 13 residues. The CDR3 sequence: CASSLRQRSGYTF. CDR3 nucleotide sequence: TGTGCCAGCAGTTTACGGCAGAGGTCTGGCTACACCTTC.

The V call is TRBV6-2 or TRBV6-3, the J call TRBJ2-3; TRBD2 matches 11 bases. The germline V gene has CDR1 MNHEY and CDR2 SVGEGT. V shed 5 bases, J shed 5 bases, and the junction held 9 bases outside the gene matches. The CDR3 sequence is 16 residues long. In nucleotides, the CDR3 is TGTGCCAGCAGTGGGGGGGGACTAGCGGCGTTAGATACGCAGTATTTT. Translating it yields CASSGGGLAALDTQYF.

The DNA of the CDR3 is TGCAGTGCTAGAGCCGACGGGGAACGCTATGGCTACACCTTC. Its protein product is CSARADGERYGYTF. This rearrangement joins TRBV20-1 to TRBJ1-2; no firm D call. The CDR3 runs 14 residues. Trimming removed 1 base at V and 4 bases at J, with 13 bases between. The germline V gene encodes CDR1 DFQATT and CDR2 SNEGSKA (reference sequence).

This sequence joins TRBV4-3 and TRBJ1-2, with 9 bases lining up with TRBD1. This CDR3 comprises 13 residues. The V and J ends lost 0 bases and 11 bases, in that order; junction bases with no gene match: 4. CDR1 is LGHNA, CDR2 YSLEER, per germline. The CDR3 DNA sequence: TGCGCCAGCAGCCAAGAGGGACAGGGTTCTTACACCTTC. Amino acid sequence: CASSQEGQGSYTF.

This clonotype was counted between two and nine times. The rearrangement links TRBV30 to TRBJ2-7; D remains unclear. The CDR3 contains 13 residues. Trimming pared 4 bases from V and 2 bases from J, leaving 12 bases between. CDR1 is GTSNPN and CDR2 is SVGIG in the germline V gene (reference sequence). CDR3 amino acids: CAWNVGLAYEQYF. CDR3 bases: TGTGCCTGGAATGTGGGATTGGCCTACGAGCAGTACTTC.

This clonotype has more than one count but fewer than ten. The chain uses TRBV4-3 and TRBJ2-1; D may be TRBD2 (6 bases). Trimming cost V 4 bases and J 3 bases, with 13 bases left between them. Looked up from germline, CDR1 is LGHNA and CDR2 is YSLEER. This CDR3 region has 15 residues. CDR3 in DNA: TGCGCCAGCAGCCTCGGACGGGACTTCTACAATGAGCAGTTCTTC. The encoded protein is CASSLGRDFYNEQFF.

A few counts support this clonotype. The rearrangement joins TRBV24-1 to TRBJ2-1; D is perhaps TRBD2 (6 bases). CDR1 and CDR2 (germline): KGHDR, SFDVKD. The ends were cut back, 1 base at V and 6 bases at J, with 6 bases in the middle. The CDR3 spans 13 residues. CDR3 region: CATSDFSGNEQFF. The DNA of the CDR3 is TGTGCCACCAGTGATTTTAGCGGCAATGAGCAGTTCTTC.

A few counts support this clonotype. The chain combines TRBV10-2 with TRBJ1-1; D is undetermined. Trimming shortened V by 2 bases and J by 8 bases, and 9 bases separated the two germline ends. The germline CDR1 and CDR2 sequences are WSHSY and SAAADI. This CDR3 is 12 amino acids long. The CDR3 DNA sequence: TGCGCCAGCAGTGAGCGGCGGGAGGAAGCTTTCTTT. Encoded protein: CASSERREEAFF.

This clonotype has just a few counts. This chain connects TRBV20-1 to TRBJ1-5; D is perhaps TRBD1 (5 bases). Germline assignment: CDR1 DFQATT and CDR2 SNEGSKA (reference sequence). Trimming took off 6 bases at V and 0 bases at J, with 15 bases between the two ends. The CDR3 runs 15 residues. CDR3 loop: CSAFSDDSSNQPQHF. The CDR3 region has the DNA TGCAGTGCCTTTTCCGACGACAGTAGCAATCAGCCCCAGCATTTT.

As regards this clonotype: A read error is likely, as this CDR3 ends without the conserved phenylalanine or tryptophan. The chain employs TRBV9 and TRBJ2-3; maybe TRBD1 (6 bases). Germline CDR1 and CDR2: SGDLS and YYNGEE. Trimming removed 4 bases at V and 4 bases at J, with 10 bases between. This CDR3 is built from 13 residues. CDR3 loop: CASSPWTADTQYS. The CDR3 region has the DNA TGTGCCAGCAGCCCCTGGACAGCAGATACGCAGTATTCT.

This clonotype was picked up a small number of times. V usage is TRBV29-1 and J usage is TRBJ2-3; 14 bases match TRBD2. CDR3 length equals 14 residues. Germline V gene sequence: CDR1 SQVTM, CDR2 ANQGSEA. The V gene end was trimmed by 6 bases and the J gene end by 8 bases; junction bases not matched to a gene: 7. The CDR3 region is CSVDGTSGGVTQYF. DNA for the CDR3: TGCAGCGTAGACGGGACTAGCGGGGGTGTTACGCAGTATTTT.

This clonotype has only a few counts. The chain has TRBV5-1 and TRBJ1-1; TRBD1 might be the D (6 bases). The CDR3 runs to 15 residues. V shed 6 bases and J shed 1 base, with 16 bases lying between them. The germline gives CDR1 SGHRS, CDR2 YFSETQ. CDR3 region: CASKQQGRGNTEAFF. In DNA form, the CDR3 reads TGCGCCAGCAAGCAACAGGGCAGGGGGAACACTGAAGCTTTCTTT.

The rearrangement joins TRBV7-2 to TRBJ2-1; TRBD1 matches 9 bases. CDR1 is SGHTA, CDR2 FQGNSA, per germline. The CDR3 runs 15 residues. The V gene end was trimmed by 0 bases and the J gene end by 7 bases; junction bases not matched to a gene: 4. The CDR3 nucleotides read TGTGCCAGCAGCTTAGCGGGACAGGGAGTAAATGAGCAGTTCTTC. Translated, it gives CASSLAGQGVNEQFF.

The chain couples TRBV11-2 to TRBJ2-3, with 7 bases identical to TRBD1. Germline CDR1 and CDR2: SGHAT and FQNNGV. The length of the CDR3 is 17 residues. The V segment lost 2 bases and the J segment 3 bases; nucleotides outside the gene matches: 11. The CDR3, as DNA: TGTGCCAGCAGCTTAAAAGGGGGCAGGGGGTCAACAGATACGCAGTATTTT. Amino acid sequence: CASSLKGGRGSTDTQYF.

The chain links TRBV2 to TRBJ2-4; the match to TRBD2 covers 8 bases. The assigned J gene may be wrong: the sequence end matches TRBJ2-5 better. Germline CDR1 is SNHLY and CDR2 is FYNNEI. The CDR3 extends over 16 amino acids. This CDR3 reads CASPGTSFSSSETQYF. CDR3 bases: TGTGCCAGCCCCGGGACTAGTTTCAGTTCAAGTGAGACCCAGTACTTC.

The chain carries TRBV20-1 and TRBJ2-3; D is undetermined. V lost 6 bases, J lost 6 bases, and 10 bases lay in between. This CDR3 is 11 amino acids long. Germline CDR1 is DFQATT and CDR2 is SNEGSKA (reference sequence). As DNA, the CDR3 is TGCAGTGCCCCCCCCGGGGATACGCAGTATTTT. Protein sequence: CSAPPGDTQYF.

The rearrangement links TRBV15 to TRBJ2-7; 10 nucleotides line up with TRBD1. The CDR3 has 15 residues. V gave up 5 bases and J gave up 4 bases; unmatched junction bases: 8. The germline gives CDR1 LNHNV, CDR2 YYDKDF (reference sequence). The CDR3, as DNA: TGTGCCACCAGCGACCCCGGGACAGGGGCTTACGAGCAGTACTTC. This sequence encodes CATSDPGTGAYEQYF. The variable domain in full, with the rest retrieved from reference TRBV15 and TRBJ2-7, is DAMVIQNPRYQVTQFGKPVTLSCSQTLNHNVMYWYQQKSSQAPKLLFHYYDKDFNNEADTPDNFQSRRPNTSFCFLDIRSPGLGDTAMYLCATSDPGTGAYEQYFGPGTRLTVT.

The table lists this clonotype with many counts. This chain uses TRBV7-2 with TRBJ2-5; D is uncertain. Germline V gene data show CDR1 as SGHTA and CDR2 as FQGNSA. V lost 2 bases and J lost 1, with 8 bases in between. The CDR3 contains 14 residues. Here the CDR3 DNA reads TGTGCCAGCAGCTTACAGTTTAGCCAAGAGACCCAGTACTTC. It translates to CASSLQFSQETQYF.

This sequence joins TRBV12-3 or TRBV12-4 and TRBJ1-2, with D hard to call. There are 14 residues in the CDR3. V was cut by 1 base and J by 5 bases, with 11 bases left in between. CDR3 protein: CASSLVGPIYGYTF. For the CDR3, the DNA is TGTGCCAGCAGTTTAGTAGGACCGATATATGGCTACACCTTC.